The sequence of this T cell receptor (beta chain) was determined in a study of shared clonotypes between healthy human individuals. Across the whole study: Donors consisted of two women and a few men between 18 and 49. Findings and limits, study-wide: Naive subsets tended to show greater estimated richness than memory subsets.

Concerning this clone: Its antigen is undetermined. Other DNA sequences in this sample translate to the same CDR3.

Looked up from germline, CDR1 is MNHNY and CDR2 is SVGAGI (reference sequence). The CDR3 consists of 13 residues. Trimming stripped 5 bases from V and 1 base from J, with 6 bases between. Assay: immunoSEQ multiplex PCR; the TCRdb copy retains only in-frame clones and omits some. Of around 2.5 million clones in the sample, 80% to 95% were seen once. This TCR was sampled from a man aged 18 to 30 in good health. Some clones in this sample may be carry-over from other donors' samples. The V call is TRBV6-6, the J call TRBJ2-1; no clear D. The sample taken for sequencing was naive CD4+ T cells from PBMCs. The subset: CD45RA+ positively selected. The CDR3 nucleotides read TGTGCCAGCAGTCCCGGGTCCTACAATGAGCAGTTCTTC. It is translated as CASSPGSYNEQFF.